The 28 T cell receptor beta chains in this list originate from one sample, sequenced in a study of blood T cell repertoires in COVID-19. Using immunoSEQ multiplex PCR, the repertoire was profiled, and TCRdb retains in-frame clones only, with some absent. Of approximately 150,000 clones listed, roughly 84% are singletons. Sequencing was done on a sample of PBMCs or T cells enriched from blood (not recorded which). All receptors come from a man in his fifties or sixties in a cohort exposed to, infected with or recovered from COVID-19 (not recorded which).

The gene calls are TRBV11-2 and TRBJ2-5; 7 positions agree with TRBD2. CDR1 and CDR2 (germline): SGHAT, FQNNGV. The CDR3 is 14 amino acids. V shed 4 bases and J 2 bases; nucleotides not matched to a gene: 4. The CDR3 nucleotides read TGTGCCAGCAGCTCGCCGGGACTACAAGAGACCCAGTACTTC. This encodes CASSSPGLQETQYF.

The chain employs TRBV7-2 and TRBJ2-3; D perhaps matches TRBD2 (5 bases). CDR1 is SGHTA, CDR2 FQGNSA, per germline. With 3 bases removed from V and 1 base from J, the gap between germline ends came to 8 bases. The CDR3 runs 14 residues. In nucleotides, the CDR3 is TGTGCCAGCAGCTTTTTGGGAGGCACAGATACGCAGTATTTT. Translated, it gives CASSFLGGTDTQYF.

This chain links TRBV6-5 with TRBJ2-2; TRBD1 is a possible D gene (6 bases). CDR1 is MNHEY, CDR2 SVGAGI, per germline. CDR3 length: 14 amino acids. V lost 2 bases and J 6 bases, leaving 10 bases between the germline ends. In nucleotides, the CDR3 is TGTGCCAGCAGTTACCCCTCAGGGGCCGGGGAGCTGTTTTTT. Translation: CASSYPSGAGELFF.

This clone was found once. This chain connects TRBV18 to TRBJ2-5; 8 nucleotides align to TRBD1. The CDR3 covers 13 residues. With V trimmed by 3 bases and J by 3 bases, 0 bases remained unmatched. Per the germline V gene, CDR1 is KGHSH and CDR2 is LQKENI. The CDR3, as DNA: TGTGCCAGCTCACCGGACAGGGAAGAGACCCAGTACTTC. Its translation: CASSPDREETQYF.

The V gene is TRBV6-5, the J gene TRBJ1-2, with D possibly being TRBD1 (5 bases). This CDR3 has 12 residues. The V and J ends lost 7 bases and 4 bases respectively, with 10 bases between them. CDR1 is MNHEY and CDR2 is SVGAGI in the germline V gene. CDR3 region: CASTGGGYGYTF. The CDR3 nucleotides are TGTGCCAGCACCGGGGGTGGCTATGGCTACACCTTC.

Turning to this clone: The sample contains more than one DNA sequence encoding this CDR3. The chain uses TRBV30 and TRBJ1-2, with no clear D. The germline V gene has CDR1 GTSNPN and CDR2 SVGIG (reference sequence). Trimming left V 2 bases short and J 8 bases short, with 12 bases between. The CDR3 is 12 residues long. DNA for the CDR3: TGTGCCTGGAGTAGCGGTGTAGGCGGCTACACCTTC. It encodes CAWSSGVGGYTF.

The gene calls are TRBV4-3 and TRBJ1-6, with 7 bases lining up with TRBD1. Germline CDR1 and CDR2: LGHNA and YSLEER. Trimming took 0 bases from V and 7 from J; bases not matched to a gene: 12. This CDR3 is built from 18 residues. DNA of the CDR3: TGCGCCAGCAGCCAAGATAGCAAGCCCGGACAGGACAATTCACCCCTCCACTTT. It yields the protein CASSQDSKPGQDNSPLHF.

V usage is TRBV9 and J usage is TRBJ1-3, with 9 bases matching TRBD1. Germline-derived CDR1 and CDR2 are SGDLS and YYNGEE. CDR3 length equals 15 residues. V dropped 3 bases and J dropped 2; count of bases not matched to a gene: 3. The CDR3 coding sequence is TGTGCCAGCAGCGCCACAGGGGGCACTGGAAACACCATATATTTT. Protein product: CASSATGGTGNTIYF.

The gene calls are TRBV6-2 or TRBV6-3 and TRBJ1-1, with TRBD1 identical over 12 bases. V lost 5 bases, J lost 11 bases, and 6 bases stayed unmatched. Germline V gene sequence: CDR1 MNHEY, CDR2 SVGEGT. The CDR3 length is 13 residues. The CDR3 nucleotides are TGTGCCAGCAGTCGGGACAGGGGGCTTGCGGCTTTCTTT. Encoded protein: CASSRDRGLAAFF.

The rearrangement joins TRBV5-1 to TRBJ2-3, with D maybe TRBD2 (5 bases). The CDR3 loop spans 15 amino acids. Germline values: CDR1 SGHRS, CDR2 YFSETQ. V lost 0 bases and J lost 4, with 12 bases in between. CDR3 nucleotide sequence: TGCGCCAGCAGCTTGGAAGGGAGTAAGGCAGATACGCAGTATTTT. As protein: CASSLEGSKADTQYF.

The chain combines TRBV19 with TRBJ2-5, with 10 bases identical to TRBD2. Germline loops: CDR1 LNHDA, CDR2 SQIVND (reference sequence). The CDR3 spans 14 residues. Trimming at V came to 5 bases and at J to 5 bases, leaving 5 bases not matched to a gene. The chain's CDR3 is CASSVAGGWETQYF. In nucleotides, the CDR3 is TGTGCCAGTAGTGTAGCGGGAGGTTGGGAGACCCAGTACTTC.

The CDR3 loop reads CASSTGAEYGYTF. DNA of the CDR3: TGTGCCAGCAGTACAGGGGCGGAGTATGGCTACACCTTC. This sequence joins TRBV2 and TRBJ1-2; 7 positions match TRBD1. V shed 5 bases and J 5 bases; nucleotides not matched to a gene: 5. The CDR3 consists of 13 residues. Germline values: CDR1 SNHLY, CDR2 FYNNEI. Supplemented by reference TRBV2 and TRBJ1-2, the full variable domain reads EPEVTQTPSHQVTQMGQEVILRCVPISNHLYFYWYRQILGQKVEFLVSFYNNEISEKSEIFDDQFSVERPDGSNFTLKIRSTKLEDSAMYFCASSTGAEYGYTFGSGTRLTVV.

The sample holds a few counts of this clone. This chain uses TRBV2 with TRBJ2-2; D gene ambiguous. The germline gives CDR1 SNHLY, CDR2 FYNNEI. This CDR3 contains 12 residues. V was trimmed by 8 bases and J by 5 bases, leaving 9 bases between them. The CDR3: CASPSGTGELFF. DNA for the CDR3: TGTGCCAGCCCTAGTGGTACCGGGGAGCTGTTTTTT.

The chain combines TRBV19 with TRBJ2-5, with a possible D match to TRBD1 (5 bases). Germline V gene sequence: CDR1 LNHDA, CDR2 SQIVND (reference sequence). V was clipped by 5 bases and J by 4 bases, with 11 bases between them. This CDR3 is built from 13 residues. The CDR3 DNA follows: TGTGCCAGTAGTGTACAGGCCCCAGAGACCCAGTACTTC. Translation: CASSVQAPETQYF.

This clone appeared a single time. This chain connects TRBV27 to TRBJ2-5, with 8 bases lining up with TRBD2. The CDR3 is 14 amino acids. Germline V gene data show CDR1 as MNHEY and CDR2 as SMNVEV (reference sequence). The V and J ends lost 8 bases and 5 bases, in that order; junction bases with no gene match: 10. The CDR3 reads CASGSGGTWETQYF. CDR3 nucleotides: TGTGCCAGCGGGTCGGGGGGGACGTGGGAGACCCAGTACTTC.

The CDR3 spells CASSRLRNTEAFF. DNA for the CDR3: TGTGCCAGCAGCAGACTGAGGAACACTGAAGCTTTCTTT. The chain employs TRBV27 and TRBJ1-1; D not resolved. The CDR3 consists of 13 residues. Germline CDR1 and CDR2: MNHEY and SMNVEV (reference sequence). The ends were cut back, 6 bases at V and 1 base at J, with 9 bases in the middle.

The CDR3 loop reads CASSADWSSYNEQFF. CDR3 DNA: TGTGCCAGCAGCGCGGACTGGAGCTCCTACAATGAGCAGTTCTTC. The V and J genes are TRBV9 and TRBJ2-1, with a weak D call TRBD2 (5 bases). V was pared by 3 bases and J by 0 bases, with 10 bases between. Looked up from germline, CDR1 is SGDLS and CDR2 is YYNGEE. The CDR3 length is 15 residues.

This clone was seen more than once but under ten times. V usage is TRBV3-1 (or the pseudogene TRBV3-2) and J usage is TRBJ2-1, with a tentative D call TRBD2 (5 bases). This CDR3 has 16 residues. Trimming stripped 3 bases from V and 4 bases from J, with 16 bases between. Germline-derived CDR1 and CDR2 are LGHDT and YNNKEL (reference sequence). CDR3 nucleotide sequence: TGTGCCAGCAGCCAGACTACTGGACGCTCTTACAATGAGCAGTTCTTC. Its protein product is CASSQTTGRSYNEQFF.

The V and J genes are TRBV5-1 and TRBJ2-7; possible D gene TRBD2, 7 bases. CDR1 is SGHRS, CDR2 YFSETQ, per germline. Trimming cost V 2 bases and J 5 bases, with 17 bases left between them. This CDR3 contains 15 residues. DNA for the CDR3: TGCGCCAGCAGCTTCATCGGGGGGCGCGACAACGAGCAGTACTTC. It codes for CASSFIGGRDNEQYF.

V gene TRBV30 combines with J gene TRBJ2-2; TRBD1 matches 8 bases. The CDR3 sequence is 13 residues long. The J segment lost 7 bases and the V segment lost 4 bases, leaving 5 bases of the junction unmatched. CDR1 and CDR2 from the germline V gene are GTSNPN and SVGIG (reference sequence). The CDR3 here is CAWTAGGGGELFF. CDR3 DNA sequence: TGTGCCTGGACGGCAGGGGGCGGCGGGGAGCTGTTTTTT.

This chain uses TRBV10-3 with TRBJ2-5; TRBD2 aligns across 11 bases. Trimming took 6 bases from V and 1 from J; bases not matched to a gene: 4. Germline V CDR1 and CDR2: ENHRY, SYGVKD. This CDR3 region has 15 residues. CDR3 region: CAIRASGGLQETQYF. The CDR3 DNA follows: TGTGCCATCAGAGCTAGCGGGGGGCTCCAAGAGACCCAGTACTTC.

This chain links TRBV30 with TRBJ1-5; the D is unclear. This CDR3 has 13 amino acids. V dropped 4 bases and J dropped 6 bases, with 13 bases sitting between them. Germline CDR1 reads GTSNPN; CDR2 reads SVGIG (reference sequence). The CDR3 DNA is TGTGCCTGGACGTCCAGCGTAACTCAGCCCCAGCATTTT. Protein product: CAWTSSVTQPQHF.

This CDR3 reads CASTRGPNTEAFF. CDR3 DNA: TGTGCCAGCACCCGAGGGCCGAACACTGAAGCTTTCTTT. The rearrangement links TRBV27 to TRBJ1-1; no definite D call. Germline V gene sequence: CDR1 MNHEY, CDR2 SMNVEV (reference sequence). The CDR3 loop spans 13 amino acids. V was pared by 7 bases and J by 1 base, with 10 bases between.

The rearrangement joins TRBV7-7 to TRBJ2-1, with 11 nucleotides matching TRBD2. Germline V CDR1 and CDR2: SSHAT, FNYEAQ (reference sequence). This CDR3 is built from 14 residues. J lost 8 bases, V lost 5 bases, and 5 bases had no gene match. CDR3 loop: CASSPNSGRDEQFF. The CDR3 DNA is TGTGCCAGCAGCCCTAATAGCGGGAGGGATGAGCAGTTCTTC.

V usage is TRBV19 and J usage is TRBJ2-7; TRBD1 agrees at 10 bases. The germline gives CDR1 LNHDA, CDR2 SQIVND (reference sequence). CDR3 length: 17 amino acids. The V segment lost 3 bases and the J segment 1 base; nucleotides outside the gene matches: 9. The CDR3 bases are TGTGCCAGTAGTATCGGAGGGACAGGGGTTGGTTCCTACGAGCAGTACTTC. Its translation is CASSIGGTGVGSYEQYF. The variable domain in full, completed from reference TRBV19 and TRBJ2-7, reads DGGITQSPKYLFRKEGQNVTLSCEQNLNHDAMYWYRQDPGQGLRLIYYSQIVNDFQKGDIAEGYSVSREKKESFPLTVTSAQKNPTAFYLCASSIGGTGVGSYEQYFGPGTRLTVT.

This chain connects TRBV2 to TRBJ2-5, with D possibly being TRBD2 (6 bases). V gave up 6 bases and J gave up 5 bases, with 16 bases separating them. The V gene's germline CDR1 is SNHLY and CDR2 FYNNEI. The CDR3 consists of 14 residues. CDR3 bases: TGTGCCAGCAGGGCCGGGACTTTCGGGGAGACCCAGTACTTC. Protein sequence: CASRAGTFGETQYF. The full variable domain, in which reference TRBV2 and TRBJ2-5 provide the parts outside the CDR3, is EPEVTQTPSHQVTQMGQEVILRCVPISNHLYFYWYRQILGQKVEFLVSFYNNEISEKSEIFDDQFSVERPDGSNFTLKIRSTKLEDSAMYFCASRAGTFGETQYFGPGTRLLVL.

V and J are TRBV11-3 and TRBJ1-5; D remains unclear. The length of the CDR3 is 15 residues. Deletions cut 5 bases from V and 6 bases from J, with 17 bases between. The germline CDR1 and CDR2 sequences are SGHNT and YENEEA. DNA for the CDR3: TGTGCCAGCAGCCCAATAGGGCGGGTATGTCAGCCCCAGCATTTT. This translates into CASSPIGRVCQPQHF.

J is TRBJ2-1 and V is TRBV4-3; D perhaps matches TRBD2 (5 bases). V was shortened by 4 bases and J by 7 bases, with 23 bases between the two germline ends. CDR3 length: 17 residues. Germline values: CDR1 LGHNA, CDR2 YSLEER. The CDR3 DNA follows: TGCGCCAGCAGCCCCACCCGGGGAGCTCGCGGCATGAATGAGCAGTTCTTC. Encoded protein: CASSPTRGARGMNEQFF.